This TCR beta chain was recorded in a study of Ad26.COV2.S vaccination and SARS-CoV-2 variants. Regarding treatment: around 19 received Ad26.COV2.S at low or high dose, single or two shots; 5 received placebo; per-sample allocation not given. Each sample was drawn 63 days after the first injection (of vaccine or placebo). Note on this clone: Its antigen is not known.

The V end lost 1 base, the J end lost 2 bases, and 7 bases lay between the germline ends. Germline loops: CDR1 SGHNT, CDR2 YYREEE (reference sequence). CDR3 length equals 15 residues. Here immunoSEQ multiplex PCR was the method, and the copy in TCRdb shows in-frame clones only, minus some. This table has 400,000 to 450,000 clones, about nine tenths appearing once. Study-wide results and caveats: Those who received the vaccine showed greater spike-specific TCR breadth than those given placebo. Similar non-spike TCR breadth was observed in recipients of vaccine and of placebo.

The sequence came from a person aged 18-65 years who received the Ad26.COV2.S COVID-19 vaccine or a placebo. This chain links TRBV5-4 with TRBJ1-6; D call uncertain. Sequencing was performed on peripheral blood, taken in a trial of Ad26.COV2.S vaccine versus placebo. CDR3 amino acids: CASSLSGTYNSPLHF. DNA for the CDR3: TGTGCCAGCAGCTTGAGCGGAACCTATAATTCACCCCTCCACTTT. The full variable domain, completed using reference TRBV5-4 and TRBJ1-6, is ETGVTQSPTHLIKTRGQQVTLRCSSQSGHNTVSWYQQALGQGPQFIFQYYREEENGRGNFPPRFSGLQFPNYSSELNVNALELDDSALYLCASSLSGTYNSPLHFGNGTRLTVT.